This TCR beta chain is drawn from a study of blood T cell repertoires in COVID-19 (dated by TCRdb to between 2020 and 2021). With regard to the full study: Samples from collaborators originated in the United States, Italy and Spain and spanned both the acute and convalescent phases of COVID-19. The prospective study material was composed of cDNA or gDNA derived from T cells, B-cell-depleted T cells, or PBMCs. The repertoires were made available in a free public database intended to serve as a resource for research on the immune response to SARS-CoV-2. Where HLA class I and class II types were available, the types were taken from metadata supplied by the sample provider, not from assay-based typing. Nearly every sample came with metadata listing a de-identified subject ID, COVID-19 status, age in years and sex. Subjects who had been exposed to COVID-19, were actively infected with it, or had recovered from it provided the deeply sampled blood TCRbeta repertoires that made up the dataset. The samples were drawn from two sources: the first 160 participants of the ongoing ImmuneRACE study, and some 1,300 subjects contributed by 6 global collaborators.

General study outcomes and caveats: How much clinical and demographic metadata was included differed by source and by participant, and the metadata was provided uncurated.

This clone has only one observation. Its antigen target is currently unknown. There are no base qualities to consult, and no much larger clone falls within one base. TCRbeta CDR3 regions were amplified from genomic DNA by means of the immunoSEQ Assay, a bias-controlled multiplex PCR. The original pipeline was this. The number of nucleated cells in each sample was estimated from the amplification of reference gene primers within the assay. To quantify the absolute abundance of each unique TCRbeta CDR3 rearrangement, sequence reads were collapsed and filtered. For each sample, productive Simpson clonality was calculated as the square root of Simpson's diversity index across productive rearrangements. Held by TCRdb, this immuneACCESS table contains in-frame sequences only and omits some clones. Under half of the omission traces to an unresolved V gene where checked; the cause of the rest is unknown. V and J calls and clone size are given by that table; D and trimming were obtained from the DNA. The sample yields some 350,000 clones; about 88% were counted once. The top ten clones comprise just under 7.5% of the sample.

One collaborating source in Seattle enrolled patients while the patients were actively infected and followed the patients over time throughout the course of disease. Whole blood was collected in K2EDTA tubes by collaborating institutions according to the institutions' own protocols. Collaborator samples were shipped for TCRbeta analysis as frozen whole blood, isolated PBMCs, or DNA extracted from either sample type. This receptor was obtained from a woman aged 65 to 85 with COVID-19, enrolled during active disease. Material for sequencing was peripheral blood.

The CDR3 reads as follows: CASSPGSSGNTIYF. The nucleotides read TGTGCCAGCAGCCCAGGAAGCTCTGGAAACACCATATATTTT. The rearrangement joined TRBV28 to TRBJ1-3, with the D gene too uncertain to name. The germline V gene supplies CDR1 MDHEN and CDR2 SYDVKM. Trimming takes 6 bases from V and 0 bases from J, and the germline ends sit 9 bases apart. The CDR3 contains 14 residues, cysteine and phenylalanine counted. Only CDR3 DNA remains: 42 bases, in frame from the first base.